What follows is one T cell receptor beta chain and its context. Its matching antigen is unknown. Germline CDR1 is SGHRS and CDR2 is YFSETQ. Trimming left V 4 bases short and J 5 bases short, with 12 bases between. This CDR3 contains 13 residues. The study ran its PCR with 60 Vbeta and 13 Jbeta primers. The protocol was immunoSEQ multiplex PCR, while the TCRdb copy is restricted to in-frame clones and leaves out a portion. The table shows around 140,000 clones, with 60% to 85% occurring only once. The data are from a study of cytomegalovirus exposure and HLA in healthy donors. Overall study results and limits: Later analysis identified several of the most significant clusters that appeared linked to common viral pathogens.

The chain carries TRBV5-1 and TRBJ2-5; tentative D call: TRBD2 (5 bases). The clonotype was recovered from a man in his forties in good health and CMV-seropositive. Sequenced input: PBMCs. CDR3: CASSPSWEETQYF. In DNA form, the CDR3 reads TGCGCCAGCAGCCCCTCATGGGAGGAGACCCAGTACTTC. Complete variable domain (other parts from reference TRBV5-1 and TRBJ2-5): KAGVTQTPRYLIKTRGQQVTLSCSPISGHRSVSWYQQTPGQGLQFLFEYFSETQRNKGNFPGRFSGRQFSNSRSEMNVSTLELGDSALYLCASSPSWEETQYFGPGTRLLVL.